Shown below are 21 T cell receptor beta chains from a single sample sequenced in a study of vaccination effects on CD4 cells after COVID-19. The authors isolated CD4+ T cells after around 10 days of culture. These receptors have no identified antigens. Here immunoSEQ multiplex PCR was the method, and the copy in TCRdb shows in-frame clones only, minus some. The data hold 45,000 to 60,000 clones, with about 74% observed a single time. This specimen was CD4+ T cells from PBMCs cultured without peptide, taken before COVID-19 vaccination. The receptors were sampled from a human donor who received a COVID-19 vaccine.

In this sample, this clone turned up a few times. Different DNA sequences within this sample yield the same CDR3. This chain connects TRBV12-3 or TRBV12-4 to TRBJ2-6; no firm D call. V lost 1 base and J lost 3, with 1 base in between. The CDR3 sequence is 13 residues long. CDR3 nucleotides: TGTGCCAGCAGTTTAGTTGGGGCCAACGTCCTGACTTTC. Amino acids: CASSLVGANVLTF.

The chain uses TRBV19 and TRBJ2-3, with D perhaps TRBD2 (5 bases). The germline gives CDR1 LNHDA, CDR2 SQIVND (reference sequence). The CDR3 runs 13 residues. Trimming shortened V by 9 bases and J by 3 bases, and 13 bases separated the two germline ends. CDR3 in amino acids: CASPSPGTDTQYF. CDR3 in DNA: TGTGCCAGCCCTAGCCCCGGGACAGATACGCAGTATTTT.

The CDR3 region is CASSLVPAGGLGEQFF. In DNA, the CDR3 is TGTGCCAGCAGTTTAGTGCCAGCGGGGGGTCTAGGTGAGCAGTTCTTC. V usage is TRBV28 and J usage is TRBJ2-1, with 9 bases that match TRBD2. Per germline, CDR1 MDHEN and CDR2 SYDVKM. The length of the CDR3 is 16 residues. V dropped 2 bases and J dropped 9; count of bases not matched to a gene: 11.

The chain couples TRBV29-1 to TRBJ2-1; the D gene is possibly TRBD2 (5 bases). Germline values: CDR1 SQVTM, CDR2 ANQGSEA. The V end lost 2 bases, the J end lost 1 base, and 9 bases lay between the germline ends. The CDR3 length is 14 residues. The DNA for the CDR3 is TGCAGCGTTGAATCGGGGTTTTCCTACAATGAGCAGTTCTTC. Translation gives CSVESGFSYNEQFF.

The chain couples TRBV5-8 to TRBJ1-1; TRBD1 might be the D (5 bases). The CDR3 is made up of 17 amino acids. The germline V gene encodes CDR1 SGHTS and CDR2 YDEGEE. The V end lost 7 bases, the J end lost 5 bases, and 27 bases lay between the germline ends. CDR3: CASPLGPGTGRGTEAFF. CDR3 nucleotides: TGTGCCAGCCCCCTCGGCCCAGGGACCGGGCGAGGGACTGAAGCTTTCTTT.

V usage is TRBV5-1 and J usage is TRBJ2-5, with D maybe TRBD2 (5 bases). Trimming stripped 2 bases from V and 2 bases from J, with 13 bases between. Looked up from germline, CDR1 is SGHRS and CDR2 is YFSETQ. This CDR3 spans 15 amino acids. The CDR3 spells CASSFPEGPQETQYF. The DNA for the CDR3 is TGCGCCAGCAGCTTCCCCGAGGGCCCACAAGAGACCCAGTACTTC.

The chain joins TRBV2 to TRBJ1-1; no clear D. The CDR3 is made up of 13 amino acids. V lost 3 bases, J lost 11 bases, and 16 bases lay in between. Germline CDR1 SNHLY, CDR2 FYNNEI. The CDR3 reads CASSEIPPKRAFF. The CDR3 nucleotides read TGTGCCAGCAGTGAGATTCCACCGAAAAGGGCTTTCTTT.

This rearrangement joins TRBV6-5 to TRBJ2-7; perhaps TRBD1 as D (5 bases). This CDR3 region has 13 residues. Germline V gene lookup returns CDR1 MNHEY and CDR2 SVGAGI. Trimming shortened V by 8 bases and J by 4 bases, and 15 bases separated the two germline ends. CDR3 sequence reads: CASSLDRGYEQYV. Written as DNA, the CDR3 is TGTGCCAGCTCCCTAGACAGAGGATACGAGCAGTACGTC.

The chain employs TRBV28 and TRBJ1-1; D is unresolved. The germline V gene encodes CDR1 MDHEN and CDR2 SYDVKM. V was shortened by 2 bases and J by 5 bases, with 6 bases between the two germline ends. This CDR3 comprises 12 residues. The CDR3, as DNA: TGTGCCAGCAGTTTACGATGGACTGAAGCTTTCTTT. Amino acids: CASSLRWTEAFF.

This sequence joins TRBV7-8 and TRBJ1-1; D uncertain. Germline assignment: CDR1 SGHVS and CDR2 FQNEAQ. CDR3 size: 14 residues. Trimming removed 3 bases from V and 7 bases from J, with 15 bases in between. CDR3 nucleotides: TGTGCCAGCAGCTTTACCCCCGTCGACGATGAAGCTTTCTTT. This encodes CASSFTPVDDEAFF.

The rearrangement links TRBV18 to TRBJ1-5; D is unresolved. V was trimmed by 6 bases and J by 1 base, leaving 4 bases between them. CDR3 length equals 12 residues. The germline V gene has CDR1 KGHSH and CDR2 LQKENI. CDR3 amino acids: CASSDSNQPQHF. The CDR3 coding sequence is TGTGCCAGCTCGGACAGCAATCAGCCCCAGCATTTT. The complete variable domain, with remaining parts taken from reference TRBV18 and TRBJ1-5, reads NAGVMQNPRHLVRRRGQEARLRCSPMKGHSHVYWYRQLPEEGLKFMVYLQKENIIDESGMPKERFSAEFPKEGPSILRIQQVVRGDSAAYFCASSDSNQPQHFGDGTRLSIL.

The chain links TRBV19 to TRBJ1-4; 7 bases match TRBD1. With 9 bases clipped from V and 1 base from J, the junction kept 17 bases outside the gene matches. This CDR3 region has 18 residues. Germline V lookup: CDR1 LNHDA, CDR2 SQIVND (reference sequence). The CDR3 DNA reads TGTGCCAGCAGTCGAGGGGGCGGTTGGGGATTAACTAATGAAAAACTGTTTTTT. Residues: CASSRGGGWGLTNEKLFF.

The rearrangement joins TRBV5-1 to TRBJ1-6, with D uncertain. From germline, CDR1 is SGHRS and CDR2 YFSETQ. This CDR3 spans 13 amino acids. V gave up 2 bases and J gave up 8 bases, with 8 bases separating them. This CDR3 reads CASSFGPDSPLHF. The CDR3 DNA sequence: TGCGCCAGCAGCTTCGGTCCGGATTCACCCCTCCACTTT.

The chain couples TRBV28 to TRBJ2-3; 12 bases agree with TRBD2. The V gene end was trimmed by 5 bases and the J gene end by 1 base; junction bases not matched to a gene: 4. CDR3 size: 16 residues. In germline, CDR1 is MDHEN, CDR2 SYDVKM. CDR3 sequence: CASSLAGGLRTDTQYF. CDR3 DNA sequence: TGTGCCAGCAGTCTAGCGGGGGGGCTTCGCACAGATACGCAGTATTTT.

This clone was counted a single time. The chain combines TRBV3-1 (or the pseudogene TRBV3-2) with TRBJ1-4; maybe TRBD1 (5 bases). The CDR3 spans 14 residues. V lost 3 bases and J 4 bases, leaving 9 bases between the germline ends. From germline, CDR1 is LGHDT and CDR2 YNNKEL (reference sequence). The CDR3 nucleotides are TGTGCCAGCAGCCAGGGACGGCATAATGAAAAACTGTTTTTT. Its protein is CASSQGRHNEKLFF.

The chain recombines TRBV6-6 with TRBJ2-1, with D uncertain. The germline V gene has CDR1 MNHNY and CDR2 SVGAGI (reference sequence). The CDR3 is 13 residues long. Trimming took 6 bases from V and 8 from J, leaving 14 bases between them. The CDR3: CASSRGESDEQFF. In DNA form, the CDR3 reads TGTGCCAGCAGCCGTGGTGAGAGCGATGAGCAGTTCTTC.

The V gene is TRBV18, the J gene TRBJ2-3; 7 nucleotides agree with TRBD1. The V segment lost 3 bases and the J segment 5 bases; nucleotides outside the gene matches: 5. Germline CDR1 and CDR2: KGHSH and LQKENI. The CDR3 totals 14 residues. CDR3 nucleotide sequence: TGTGCCAGCTCACCCAGAACAGGGGAAGATACGCAGTATTTT. Protein: CASSPRTGEDTQYF.

The chain has TRBV12-1 and TRBJ2-7; TRBD1 was called by the table and not checked on the DNA. TRBV12-1 is noted as a pseudogene. The CDR3 totals 21 residues. The CDR3 here is CASSFWDSGTGTGLTPYEQYV. In nucleotides, the CDR3 is TGTGCCAGCAGCTTTTGGGACTCCGGGACAGGGACAGGGTTGACTCCCTACGAGCAGTACGTC.

The V call is TRBV3-1 (or the pseudogene TRBV3-2), the J call TRBJ2-3; possibly TRBD2 for D (6 bases). This CDR3 has 14 amino acids. V dropped 1 base and J dropped 6 bases, with 11 bases sitting between them. Per the germline V gene, CDR1 is LGHDT and CDR2 is YNNKEL (reference sequence). The CDR3 spells CASSQVLGGDTQYF. The CDR3, as DNA: TGTGCCAGCAGCCAAGTACTTGGAGGGGATACGCAGTATTTT.

The chain uses TRBV12-3 or TRBV12-4 and TRBJ1-1; maybe TRBD1 (6 bases). This CDR3 has 13 residues. The V end lost 4 bases, the J end lost 6 bases, and 12 bases lay between the germline ends. The CDR3 protein is CASSSQGHPEAFF. The DNA of the CDR3 is TGTGCCAGCAGTTCTCAGGGACACCCTGAAGCTTTCTTT.

The chain employs TRBV15 and TRBJ2-5; D perhaps matches TRBD1 (6 bases). Trimming removed 0 bases at V and 3 bases at J, with 8 bases between. CDR1 is LNHNV, CDR2 YYDKDF, per germline (reference sequence). The CDR3 runs to 14 residues. As DNA, the CDR3 is TGTGCCACCAGCAGAGACAGGGGAGAAGAGACCCAGTACTTC. The encoded protein is CATSRDRGEETQYF.